These T cell receptor beta chains were read from a single sample in a study of glioma-infiltrating T cells. TCRdb reprocessed the multiplex PCR reads via MiXCR and lists one record per CDR3 protein. The sample comprises about 140,000 distinct CDR3 sequences, about two fifths of which are singletons, and 20% to 25% rests with the top ten. Sequences were obtained from glioma tissue, nonneoplastic brain tissue, or PBMCs (not recorded which). The receptors here all came from a human donor with low-grade glioma or glioblastoma, undergoing nonglioma brain surgery, or in good health (not recorded which). Each CDR3 is given with its conserved first and last residue. Fields, in order: J gene, D gene, V gene, clone size, CDR3 protein, CDR3 DNA. The D gene is left open where the match is weak. Clone size is not always given. Where it is, it says once, few, many or a class for expanded clones.

J: TRBJ1-1
D: .
V: TRBV6-2/TRBV6-3
size: .
CDR3: CASSYGVPNTEAFF
DNA: TGTGCCAGCAGTTACGGGGTACCCAACACTGAAGCTTTCTTT

J: TRBJ2-3
D: .
V: TRBV5-1
size: .
CDR3: CASSLRVDTDTQYF
DNA: TGCGCCAGCAGCCTCCGGGTCGACACAGATACGCAGTATTTT

J: TRBJ2-7
D: .
V: TRBV6-1
size: many
CDR3: CASSEYEQYF
DNA: TGTGCCAGCAGTGAGTACGAGCAGTACTTC

J: TRBJ1-1
D: .
V: TRBV19
size: .
CDR3: CASIPGPVAEAFF
DNA: TGTGCCAGTATACCGGGGCCCGTCGCTGAAGCTTTCTTT

J: TRBJ2-1
D: .
V: TRBV20-1
size: .
CDR3: CSARSLGNNEQFF
DNA: TGCAGTGCTAGGTCTTTGGGGAACAATGAGCAGTTCTTC

J: TRBJ2-3
D: .
V: TRBV6-2/TRBV6-3
size: few
CDR3: CASSYSSLADTQYF
DNA: TGTGCCAGCAGTTACTCGAGTTTGGCAGATACGCAGTATTTT

J: TRBJ2-3
D: .
V: TRBV9
size: .
CDR3: CASSLGSFTDTQYF
DNA: TGTGCCAGCAGCCTCGGGTCATTCACAGATACGCAGTATTTT

J: TRBJ1-1
D: .
V: TRBV20-1
size: few
CDR3: CSARRDHTEAFF
DNA: TGCAGTGCTAGACGAGACCACACTGAAGCTTTCTTT

J: TRBJ2-3
D: .
V: TRBV28
size: .
CDR3: CASSLPPSEEDTQYF
DNA: TGTGCCAGCAGTTTACCACCTAGCGAAGAGGATACGCAGTATTTT

J: TRBJ1-1
D: .
V: TRBV12-3/TRBV12-4
size: .
CDR3: CASSSPDGRNTEAFF
DNA: TGTGCCAGCAGTTCCCCTGACGGGAGGAACACTGAAGCTTTCTTT

J: TRBJ1-5
D: .
V: TRBV28
size: .
CDR3: CASSSRRRPQHF
DNA: TGTGCCAGCAGTTCCCGGCGGAGGCCCCAGCATTTT

J: TRBJ1-5
D: .
V: TRBV4-1
size: .
CDR3: CASSQDERQPQHF
DNA: TGCGCCAGCAGCCAAGATGAGCGGCAGCCCCAGCATTTT

J: TRBJ2-1
D: .
V: TRBV6-1
size: few
CDR3: CASSLLGQGENEQFF
DNA: TGTGCCAGCAGCCTCCTGGGGCAGGGTGAGAATGAGCAGTTCTTC

J: TRBJ2-3
D: TRBD2
V: TRBV6-1
size: .
CDR3: CASRGTSPGTQYF
DNA: TGTGCCAGCAGAGGGACTAGCCCAGGTACGCAGTATTTT

J: TRBJ1-2
D: TRBD1
V: TRBV10-2
size: .
CDR3: CAASPGTAYYGYTF
DNA: TGTGCCGCCTCCCCCGGGACAGCCTACTATGGCTACACCTTC

J: TRBJ2-3
D: .
V: TRBV18
size: .
CDR3: CASSPRPTDTQYF
DNA: TGTGCCAGCTCACCACGTCCAACAGATACGCAGTATTTT

J: TRBJ2-7
D: .
V: TRBV6-1
size: many
CDR3: CASSEAPIAYEQYF
DNA: TGTGCCAGCAGTGAAGCCCCCATTGCCTACGAGCAGTACTTC

J: TRBJ1-1
D: .
V: TRBV18
size: once
CDR3: CASSPREGTGTEAFF
DNA: TGTGCCAGCTCACCAAGGGAAGGAACTGGCACTGAAGCTTTCTTT

J: TRBJ2-7
D: .
V: TRBV6-2/TRBV6-3
size: .
CDR3: CASGWTNGYEQYF
DNA: TGTGCCAGCGGTTGGACAAATGGCTACGAGCAGTACTTC

J: TRBJ1-1
D: .
V: TRBV7-2
size: .
CDR3: CARSPTQGWNTEAFF
DNA: TGTGCCCGCAGCCCCACCCAGGGGTGGAACACTGAAGCTTTCTTT

J: TRBJ2-7
D: TRBD2
V: TRBV28
size: few
CDR3: CASSSILAGLTSYEQYF
DNA: TGTGCCAGCAGTTCGATACTAGCGGGTCTCACATCCTACGAGCAGTACTTC

J: TRBJ2-7
D: TRBD1
V: TRBV18
size: few
CDR3: CASSPTGTGLEQYF
DNA: TGTGCCAGCTCGCCCACGGGGACAGGGCTCGAGCAGTACTTC

J: TRBJ1-6
D: .
V: TRBV20-1
size: .
CDR3: CSARPGGLNSPPHF
DNA: TGCAGTGCTAGACCCGGGGGCTTAAATTCACCCCCCCACTTT

J: TRBJ2-3
D: .
V: TRBV4-2
size: .
CDR3: CASSRGISTDTQYF
DNA: TGTGCCAGCAGCCGCGGAATTAGCACAGATACGCAGTATTTT

J: TRBJ2-3
D: .
V: TRBV15
size: .
CDR3: CATSSGGRLGTQYF
DNA: TGTGCCACCAGCAGTGGGGGGCGCTTAGGTACGCAGTATTTT

J: TRBJ2-3
D: .
V: TRBV19
size: .
CDR3: CAVGASYTDTQYF
DNA: TGTGCTGTGGGGGCATCCTACACAGATACGCAGTATTTT

J: TRBJ1-1
D: .
V: TRBV29-1
size: .
CDR3: CSVRDTSTEAFF
DNA: TGCAGCGTCCGGGACACCTCCACTGAAGCTTTCTTT

J: TRBJ2-5
D: .
V: TRBV28
size: .
CDR3: CASSLPSGVRILETQYF
DNA: TGTGCCAGCAGTTTACCGTCAGGGGTTAGGATTTTGGAGACCCAGTACTTC

J: TRBJ2-7
D: .
V: TRBV6-2/TRBV6-3
size: .
CDR3: CASSMGKQYF
DNA: TGTGCCAGCAGTATGGGCAAGCAGTACTTC

J: TRBJ1-2
D: .
V: TRBV6-5
size: .
CDR3: CASTNYTDWRGYTF
DNA: TGTGCCAGCACCAACTATACGGACTGGCGTGGCTACACCTTC

J: TRBJ2-5
D: .
V: TRBV6-6
size: .
CDR3: CARSYSAWGVDGTQYF
DNA: TGTGCCAGAAGTTACTCGGCTTGGGGGGTTGATGGGACCCAGTACTTC

J: TRBJ2-5
D: .
V: TRBV29-1
size: few
CDR3: CSVTKSEGETQYF
DNA: TGCAGCGTGACTAAATCCGAAGGGGAGACCCAGTACTTC

J: TRBJ2-1
D: TRBD2
V: TRBV28
size: .
CDR3: CASSQLTSGRGYNEQFF
DNA: TGTGCCAGCAGTCAACTGACTAGCGGGAGAGGATACAATGAGCAGTTCTTC

J: TRBJ2-3
D: .
V: TRBV27
size: .
CDR3: CASSFNGIKLDTQYF
DNA: TGTGCCAGCAGTTTCAACGGAATAAAGTTAGATACGCAGTATTTT

J: TRBJ2-1
D: TRBD2
V: TRBV28
size: .
CDR3: CASSSQLAGRYNEQFF
DNA: TGTGCCAGCAGTTCCCAACTAGCGGGAAGGTACAATGAGCAGTTCTTC

J: TRBJ2-3
D: .
V: TRBV12-3/TRBV12-4
size: few
CDR3: CASSLKAVWTDTQYF
DNA: TGTGCCAGCAGTTTAAAAGCAGTTTGGACAGATACGCAGTATTTT

J: TRBJ1-2
D: .
V: TRBV7-2
size: .
CDR3: CASSLVGGDGYTF
DNA: TGTGCCAGCAGCTTAGTGGGGGGGGATGGCTACACCTTC

J: TRBJ1-3
D: .
V: TRBV12-3/TRBV12-4
size: few
CDR3: CASSLTGRRINSGNTIYF
DNA: TGTGCCAGCAGCTTAACAGGACGGCGGATAAACTCTGGAAACACCATATATTTT

J: TRBJ1-6
D: .
V: TRBV20-1
size: many
CDR3: CSAQGSDSPLHF
DNA: TGCAGTGCCCAGGGCTCCGATTCACCCCTCCACTTT

J: TRBJ2-3
D: TRBD2
V: TRBV6-6
size: .
CDR3: CASSYSTSVDTQYF
DNA: TGTGCCAGCAGTTACTCGACTAGCGTGGATACGCAGTATTTT

J: TRBJ2-1
D: .
V: TRBV5-1
size: few
CDR3: CARSLVTGYNEQFF
DNA: TGCGCCCGCAGCTTGGTTACGGGCTACAATGAGCAGTTCTTC

J: TRBJ2-1
D: TRBD2
V: TRBV6-1
size: .
CDR3: CASSGLAVSYNEQFF
DNA: TGTGCCAGCAGTGGACTAGCGGTATCCTACAATGAGCAGTTCTTC

J: TRBJ2-1
D: TRBD2
V: TRBV28
size: few
CDR3: CASSSPSGMGYNEQFF
DNA: TGTGCCAGCAGTTCCCCGAGCGGGATGGGTTACAATGAGCAGTTCTTC

J: TRBJ2-7
D: .
V: TRBV2
size: .
CDR3: CASSLFQGAEQYF
DNA: TGTGCCAGCAGTTTATTCCAAGGGGCCGAGCAGTACTTC